Following are 26 T cell receptor beta chains from one sample sequenced in a study of Graves' ophthalmopathy and Graves' hyperthyroidism. TCR beta CDR3 amplification used RNA transcripts. In the first round, RT-PCR was carried out with HTBI primers, and a multiplex PCR formed the second round. Each CDR3 protein gets one entry after TCRdb re-called the multiplex PCR reads with MiXCR. The sample shows about 58,000 distinct CDR3 sequences, more than 40% of them seen only once. Sequenced input: peripheral blood. The source is an adult woman with Graves' ophthalmopathy.

With respect to this clonotype: The junction departs from germline at one end; a sequencing error may be responsible. This sequence joins TRBV9 and TRBJ1-4; no definite D call. The CDR3 contains 13 residues. Germline V lookup: CDR1 SGDLS, CDR2 YYNGEE. For the CDR3, the DNA is TGTGCCAGCAGCGTAGGTGGGAATGGAAAACTGTTTTTT. Amino acids: CASSVGGNGKLFF.

This clonotype was seen a handful of times. This sequence may be a read error, since a much larger clone differs from it by one base. The chain has TRBV7-9 and TRBJ1-1, with D possibly matching TRBD1 (5 bases). From germline, CDR1 is SEHNR and CDR2 FQNEAQ (reference sequence). This CDR3 spans 18 amino acids. Between the trimmed V and J ends, which lost 5 bases and 2 bases, there was a span of 24 bases. The CDR3 sequence is CASSLWGGTGLKNTEAFF. The CDR3 bases are TGTGCCAGCAGCCTGTGGGGAGGCACAGGCCTGAAAAACACTGAAGCTTTCTTT.

This clonotype was counted a few times. In nucleotides, the CDR3 is TGTGCCAGCACGGGACAGTCTAATTCACCCCTCCACTTT. Translated: CASTGQSNSPLHF. The genes are TRBV2 and TRBJ1-6; 7 nucleotides align to TRBD1. Germline CDR1 reads SNHLY; CDR2 reads FYNNEI. Trimming cost V 7 bases and J 6 bases; bases outside gene matches: 3. There are 13 residues in the CDR3.

The CDR3 sequence: CASSRDSFATNEKLFF. In DNA, the CDR3 is TGTGCCAGCAGCCGGGACAGCTTTGCAACTAATGAAAAACTGTTTTTT. The V call is TRBV11-1, the J call TRBJ1-4; 7 bases match TRBD1. CDR1 is SGHAT and CDR2 is FQDESV in the germline V gene (reference sequence). This CDR3 has 16 residues. J gave up 0 bases and V 5 bases, and 6 bases lay outside the gene matches.

The sample holds many counts of this clonotype. The chain has TRBV11-3 and TRBJ2-1, with 10 nucleotides matching TRBD1. This CDR3 spans 17 amino acids. V dropped 0 bases and J dropped 7; count of bases not matched to a gene: 9. The germline gives CDR1 SGHNT, CDR2 YENEEA. CDR3 sequence (DNA): TGTGCCAGCAGCTTAGACAAAGGACAGGGGGTTTGGAATGAGCAGTTCTTC. Protein product: CASSLDKGQGVWNEQFF.

This clonotype came up a few times. The chain carries TRBV28 and TRBJ1-1; 12 bases match TRBD1. CDR1 is MDHEN and CDR2 is SYDVKM in the germline V gene. The CDR3 is made up of 15 amino acids. Germline trimming cut 4 bases from V and 5 bases from J; bases unmatched to any gene: 5. The CDR3 region is CASSSGTGGGTEAFF. In nucleotides, the CDR3 is TGTGCCAGCAGTTCCGGGACAGGGGGCGGGACTGAAGCTTTCTTT. The full variable domain, completed using reference TRBV28 and TRBJ1-1, is DVKVTQSSRYLVKRTGEKVFLECVQDMDHENMFWYRQDPGLGLRLIYFSYDVKMKEKGDIPEGYSVSREKKERFSLILESASTNQTSMYLCASSSGTGGGTEAFFGQGTRLTVV.

The chain is built from TRBV10-3 and TRBJ2-2; the match to TRBD1 covers 8 bases. Per germline, CDR1 ENHRY and CDR2 SYGVKD. The CDR3 loop spans 11 amino acids. The V segment lost 11 bases and the J segment 7 bases; nucleotides outside the gene matches: 3. The CDR3 region has the DNA TGTGCCCAGGGGGCGGGCGGGGAGCTGTTTTTT. It translates to CAQGAGGELFF.

The rearrangement links TRBV5-1 to TRBJ2-1, with D perhaps matching TRBD1 (10 bases). There are 16 residues in the CDR3. Germline V gene data show CDR1 as SGHRS and CDR2 as YFSETQ. V dropped 6 bases and J dropped 9 bases, with 25 bases sitting between them. The CDR3 nucleotides are TGCGCCAGCAAGCTCCTAGCGGGACAGGGGTCCGGTGAGCAGTTCTTC. It translates to CASKLLAGQGSGEQFF.

This clonotype came up many times. This chain joins TRBV7-2 and TRBJ2-7, with TRBD2 identical over 8 bases. Germline CDR1 reads SGHTA; CDR2 reads FQGNSA. This CDR3 comprises 16 residues. Germline trimming cut 4 bases from V and 0 bases from J; bases unmatched to any gene: 8. The CDR3 DNA reads TGTGCCAGCAGCTCATTTGGGAGCGGGGGCTCCTACGAGCAGTACTTC. This sequence encodes CASSSFGSGGSYEQYF.

In this sample, this clonotype is medium-sized. V usage is TRBV15 and J usage is TRBJ2-7; D perhaps matches TRBD2 (6 bases). The CDR3 loop spans 14 amino acids. Trimming pared 0 bases from V and 5 bases from J, leaving 11 bases between. The germline gives CDR1 LNHNV, CDR2 YYDKDF (reference sequence). The CDR3 loop is CATSRDRGGDEQYF. The CDR3, as DNA: TGTGCCACCAGCAGAGATCGGGGAGGTGACGAGCAGTACTTC.

V usage is TRBV10-3 and J usage is TRBJ1-4; D gene uncertain. The CDR3 sequence is 13 residues long. Germline V gives CDR1 ENHRY, CDR2 SYGVKD. V lost 7 bases, J lost 3 bases, and 9 bases lay in between. CDR3 DNA: TGTGCCATCAAAGGACGGCCTAATGAAAAACTGTTTTTT. Residues: CAIKGRPNEKLFF.

This chain joins TRBV19 and TRBJ2-7; 13 nucleotides agree with TRBD2. V dropped 4 bases and J dropped 3; count of bases not matched to a gene: 9. This CDR3 is 17 amino acids long. CDR1 and CDR2 from the germline V gene are LNHDA and SQIVND (reference sequence). The CDR3 loop is CASSTTSGRFKSYEQYF. DNA of the CDR3: TGTGCCAGTAGTACGACTAGCGGGAGGTTCAAGAGCTACGAGCAGTACTTC.

This clonotype appeared many times. The chain couples TRBV20-1 to TRBJ2-3, with TRBD1 identical over 8 bases. V lost 5 bases, J lost 1 base, and 5 bases stayed unmatched. The CDR3 is 14 amino acids. Germline CDR1 DFQATT, CDR2 SNEGSKA (reference sequence). Here the CDR3 reads CSAPSRGRTDTQYF. The CDR3 DNA reads TGCAGTGCTCCCTCCAGGGGGCGCACAGATACGCAGTATTTT.

Comments on this clonotype: The DNA is left out, because the CDR3 cannot be placed on it with certainty; the CDR3 is given as TCRdb lists it. The genes are TRBV11-2 and TRBJ1-5. The CDR3 region is 15 residues in length, termini included. Germline V lookup: CDR1 SGHAT, CDR2 FQNNGV. The CDR3 sequence is CASSTSVAGGIYEHF.

The chain employs TRBV9 and TRBJ2-2; TRBD2 matches at 11 bases. The CDR3 covers 15 residues. The J segment lost 4 bases and the V segment lost 9 bases, leaving 8 bases of the junction unmatched. Per the germline V gene, CDR1 is SGDLS and CDR2 is YYNGEE. CDR3 residues: CATATGTSGTGELFF. For the CDR3, the DNA is TGTGCCACCGCGACCGGGACTAGCGGCACCGGGGAGCTGTTTTTT.

This clonotype was seen ten or more times. The J gene is TRBJ1-2, the V gene TRBV12-3 or TRBV12-4, with D unclear. Trimming took 5 bases from V and 0 from J, leaving 13 bases between them. The CDR3 sequence is 15 residues long. The CDR3 spells CASSPGSHPNYGYTF. DNA for the CDR3: TGTGCCAGCAGTCCGGGTTCACACCCTAACTATGGCTACACCTTC.

This clonotype was seen ten or more times. The V and J genes are TRBV20-1 and TRBJ2-1; no firm D call. The V and J ends lost 3 bases and 6 bases respectively, with 6 bases between them. From germline, CDR1 is DFQATT and CDR2 SNEGSKA (reference sequence). This CDR3 contains 11 residues. The CDR3 reads CSARVVNEQFF. In DNA, the CDR3 is TGCAGTGCTAGGGTCGTCAATGAGCAGTTCTTC.

This clonotype was picked up many times. This chain links TRBV6-2 or TRBV6-3 with TRBJ1-5, with D tentatively TRBD1 (5 bases). From germline, CDR1 is MNHEY and CDR2 SVGEGT. V was shortened by 7 bases and J by 0 bases, with 10 bases between the two germline ends. CDR3 length equals 14 residues. The CDR3 sequence is CASKGGHSNQPQHF. The CDR3 DNA follows: TGTGCCAGCAAGGGCGGACATAGCAATCAGCCCCAGCATTTT.

This clonotype is medium-sized in the sample. The CDR3 reads CAISELDRGRYEQYF. CDR3 nucleotides: TGTGCCATCAGTGAGCTCGACAGGGGGCGTTACGAGCAGTACTTC. The V call is TRBV10-3, the J call TRBJ2-7, with TRBD1 matching over 10 bases. There are 15 residues in the CDR3. CDR1 and CDR2 from the germline V gene are ENHRY and SYGVKD. V shed 2 bases, J shed 4 bases, and the junction held 5 bases outside the gene matches.

This clonotype was recorded many times. Its ends do not fully match the called genes, so a read error is possible. The chain joins TRBV9 to TRBJ2-7; no clear D. There are 13 residues in the CDR3. The germline V gene has CDR1 SGDLS and CDR2 YYNGEE. CDR3 DNA: TGTGCCAGCAGCGGCGGCAGGTCCTTCGAGCAGTACTTC. Residues: CASSGGRSFEQYF.

The chain recombines TRBV24-1 with TRBJ2-1, with D tentatively TRBD2 (6 bases). The germline V and J ends were trimmed by 5 bases and 2 bases, with 12 bases remaining between them. Germline V gene sequence: CDR1 KGHDR, CDR2 SFDVKD. CDR3 size: 15 residues. The DNA of the CDR3 is TGTGCCACCAGTGCCCGGGAGCTCCCCTACAATGAGCAGTTCTTC. Its translation: CATSARELPYNEQFF.

As regards this clonotype: The junction does not match germline at one end; this may be a read error. The chain is built from TRBV11-2 and TRBJ2-7, with TRBD2 identical over 8 bases. The CDR3 totals 17 residues. The germline CDR1 and CDR2 sequences are SGHAT and FQNNGV. DNA of the CDR3: TGTGCCAGCAGCTTCGACGCTGGCGGGAGGACCTCCGACGAGCAGTACTTC. Amino acids: CASSFDAGGRTSDEQYF.

This clonotype was recorded many times. The V and J genes are TRBV6-5 and TRBJ1-3; D possibly corresponds to TRBD1 (6 bases). Per germline, CDR1 MNHEY and CDR2 SVGAGI. CDR3 length: 14 amino acids. With 5 bases removed from V and 4 bases from J, the gap between germline ends came to 12 bases. In DNA form, the CDR3 reads TGTGCCAGCAGTAAAGGGGGTAGAGGAAACACCATATATTTT. The encoded protein is CASSKGGRGNTIYF.

As for this clonotype: The conserved final phenylalanine or tryptophan is absent from the CDR3, which likely points to a read error. It is unclear where the CDR3 begins or ends on the DNA, so no DNA is shown, and the CDR3 is as TCRdb lists it. The chain employs TRBV12-3 or TRBV12-4 and TRBJ2-2. Ends included, the CDR3 has 14 residues. The CDR3: CASSLASMTGERFC.

Judged by abundance, this clonotype is medium-sized (0.01 to 0.1%). The chain has TRBV29-1 and TRBJ1-1; D may be TRBD1 (6 bases). The germline V gene has CDR1 SQVTM and CDR2 ANQGSEA. V lost 4 bases and J 3 bases, leaving 12 bases between the germline ends. The CDR3 extends over 13 amino acids. For the CDR3, the DNA is TGCAGCGTTGTCGAGTACAGGGACACTGAAGCTTTCTTT. It specifies CSVVEYRDTEAFF.

This clonotype was seen at least ten times. This chain links TRBV4-1 with TRBJ2-1; tentative D call: TRBD2 (6 bases). V was clipped by 1 base and J by 4 bases, with 14 bases between them. Germline V gene data show CDR1 as MGHRA and CDR2 as YSYEKL. The length of the CDR3 is 16 residues. CDR3 DNA: TGCGCCAGCAGCCAAGTGAGGGAGGAAGCTTACAATGAGCAGTTCTTC. This gives the protein CASSQVREEAYNEQFF.